This TCR beta chain was profiled in a study of identical twins. General study findings and limits: Weaker excess twin sharing was seen among beta out-of-frame sequences. Insertions ran lower in abundant cord blood beta clonotypes, though not in memory repertoires. Cross-sectional statistics underpinned the conclusions; the same donors were not followed.

The cDNA had a unique molecular identifier and a template-switch universal primer site. MiXCR, run by TCRdb on the 5' RACE reads, gives a single entry per CDR3 protein. The sample shows 500,000 to 700,000 distinct CDR3 sequences, just over 7% of them seen only once. Germline V gene lookup returns CDR1 SGHRS and CDR2 YFSETQ. V lost 2 bases to trimming and J lost 4 bases; unmatched junction nucleotides: 5. This CDR3 region has 15 residues. This clonotype was found many times. The antigen is undetermined. Separately, the same data were catalogued under a study of yellow fever vaccine responses in identical twins.

This chain connects TRBV5-1 to TRBJ2-1; 8 bases map to TRBD1. The clonotype was recovered from a woman aged 18-29 years in good health. Sequenced material: PBMCs. The CDR3 sequence is CASSFRDRLYNEQFF. The CDR3 DNA follows: TGCGCCAGCAGCTTCCGGGACAGGCTTTACAATGAGCAGTTCTTC.